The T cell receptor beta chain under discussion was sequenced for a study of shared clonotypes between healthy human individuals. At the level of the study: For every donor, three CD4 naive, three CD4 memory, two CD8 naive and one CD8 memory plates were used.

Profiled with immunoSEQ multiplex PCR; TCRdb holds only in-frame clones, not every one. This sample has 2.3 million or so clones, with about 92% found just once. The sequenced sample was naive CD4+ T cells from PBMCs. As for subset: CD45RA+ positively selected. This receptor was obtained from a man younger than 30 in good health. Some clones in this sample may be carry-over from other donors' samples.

CDR3 protein: CASSLGQENIQYF. CDR3 nucleotide sequence: TGTGCCAGCAGCTTGGGACAGGAAAACATTCAGTACTTC. The V gene is TRBV5-6, the J gene TRBJ2-4, with D possibly TRBD1 on 6 matching bases. This CDR3 contains 13 residues. CDR1 SGHDT and CDR2 YYEEEE come from the germline V gene. V lost 0 bases to trimming and J lost 5 bases, with 6 bases between them.